This TCR beta chain came from a study of T cell repertoires in cytomegalovirus infection. Study at large: Through public TCR beta signatures, both CMV infection and matching HLA type were indicated. Whole-study results and caveats: The response measured ex vivo was dominated by TCR beta clonotypes (HLA-C-restricted and CMV-specific). Cumulative frequency (of public TCR beta family members) identified carriers of CMV plus the relevant HLA.

From the reads, TCRdb called clonotypes with MiXCR, one entry per CDR3 protein. The data contain almost 500,000 distinct CDR3 sequences, 11% of them singletons. At least ten counts were recorded for this clonotype. As yet, its antigen is unknown. The V gene's germline CDR1 is SGHTA and CDR2 FQGNSA. V was clipped by 0 bases and J by 8 bases; unmatched bases: 5. The CDR3 has 16 amino acids. The chain joins TRBV7-2 to TRBJ2-4; 12 positions match TRBD2. The sequenced sample consisted of PBMCs. The TCR sequence derives from a human donor in good health (CMV status not recorded). Some clones in this sample may be carry-over from other donors' samples. For the CDR3, the DNA is TGTGCCAGCAGCTTAGCCCCGACTAGCGGGAGTTACATTCAGTACTTC. Encoded protein: CASSLAPTSGSYIQYF.